This T cell receptor beta chain was documented in a study of blood T cells in healthy people across ages. About the study: Template switching picked up about one barcoded beta molecule for each two T cells.

PCR was performed a second time for roughly 6 to 12 cycles using a sample-barcoded 5' primer and a J-beta primer mix. TCRdb reprocessed the 5' RACE reads with MiXCR, giving one entry per CDR3 protein. This sample has roughly 1,500,000 distinct CDR3 sequences; about 35% occur once, and the top ten carry about 11%. General study points: Underestimates were what the diversity estimates from one million T cells were considered to be.

CDR3 length equals 12 residues. Germline CDR1 and CDR2: SGHTA and FQGNSA. The V gene end was trimmed by 4 bases and the J gene end by 10 bases; junction bases not matched to a gene: 3. As for this clonotype: Its antigen is currently unknown.

Sequencing was performed on blood. This sequence originates from a young woman in good health. The V and J genes are TRBV7-2 and TRBJ1-4, with 7 bases that match TRBD1. The DNA of the CDR3 is TGTGCCAGCAGCTCGAGACAGGGAAAACTGTTTTTT. Translated: CASSSRQGKLFF.